Listed below are T cell receptor beta chains from one sample, sequenced in a study of OX40 agonist ivuxolimab in advanced cancers. Clones were read by immunoSEQ multiplex PCR, and TCRdb kept only the in-frame ones, dropping some. The table shows 20,000 to 25,000 clones, with 80% to 90% occurring only once. The starting material was CD4+ or CD8+ T cells sorted from blood, obtained in a trial of the OX40 agonist ivuxolimab. The receptors were gathered from an adult with an advanced solid tumor such as melanoma, head and neck, liver or kidney cancer. CDR3s include the opening cysteine and the closing phenylalanine or tryptophan. D genes are given only for firm matches. Not all rows give a size; the values are once, few, many and, for expanded clones, a class.

J,D,size,V,DNA,CDR3
TRBJ2-5,TRBD2,once,TRBV11-2,TGTGCCAGCAGCTTTCGACTAGCGGAACAAGAGACCCAGTACTTC,CASSFRLAEQETQYF
TRBJ2-7,TRBD1,.,TRBV28,TGTGCCAGCAGTTTAGGCAGGGGGCTAAGGAACGAGCAGTACTTC,CASSLGRGLRNEQYF
TRBJ2-7,.,.,TRBV27,TGTGCCAGCAGTGTGAGTCGGGTGCAGGGCGGGCAGTACTTC,CASSVSRVQGGQYF
TRBJ2-6,TRBD1,.,TRBV5-1,TGCGCCAGCAGCAGCGGACAGGGGGCTGGGGCCAACGTCCTGACTTTC,CASSSGQGAGANVLTF
TRBJ2-1,.,.,TRBV5-6,TGTGCCAGCAGAATGTGTCACAGGGCTTACAATGAGCAGTTCTTC,CASRMCHRAYNEQFF
TRBJ1-6,TRBD1,.,TRBV10-2,TGCGCCAGCAGTGAGTCGGGACAGGTCTTTAATTCACCCCTCCACTTT,CASSESGQVFNSPLHF
TRBJ1-4,.,.,TRBV6-6,TGTGCCACCACTCTATCCGTAATAACTAATGAAAAACTGTTTTTT,CATTLSVITNEKLFF
TRBJ2-7,.,.,TRBV25-1,TGTGCCAGCAGTCCTGGACAGTCACATGCCGAGCAGTACTTC,CASSPGQSHAEQYF
TRBJ2-7,.,.,TRBV19,TGTGCCAGTAGTATTACAGGCGAACTTCACGAGCAGTACTTC,CASSITGELHEQYF
TRBJ1-1,.,.,TRBV27,TGTGCCAGCAGTTTTTGGGGTTACGCTGAAGCTTTCTTT,CASSFWGYAEAFF
TRBJ1-2,.,.,TRBV28,TGTGCCAGCAAGGCAGGGTCGGATGGCTACACCTTC,CASKAGSDGYTF
TRBJ2-7,.,.,TRBV28,TGTGCCAGCAGTTTAAGGGAGGTACAGGGGTGGGCCTACGAGCAGTACTTC,CASSLREVQGWAYEQYF
TRBJ2-7,TRBD2,.,TRBV6-6,TGTGCCAGCAGTCCCGCTAGCGGGATAGTATACGAGCAGTACTTC,CASSPASGIVYEQYF
TRBJ1-3,.,.,TRBV7-3,TGTGCCAGCAGCTTCATGGCAGGAGGAAACACCATATATTTT,CASSFMAGGNTIYF
TRBJ1-6,.,.,TRBV30,TGTGCCTGGAGTTCCCGGCAGAACTATAATTCACCCCTCCACTTT,CAWSSRQNYNSPLHF
TRBJ2-7,TRBD1,.,TRBV6-5,TGTGCCAGCAGCCGGACAGGGGACCCTACCTACGAGCAGTACTTC,CASSRTGDPTYEQYF
TRBJ2-3,.,.,TRBV5-6,TGTGCCAGCAGCTTAGGCTTGAGAACAGATACGCAGTATTTT,CASSLGLRTDTQYF
TRBJ2-2,TRBD1,.,TRBV11-3,TGTGCCAGCAGCTCCCCAGGACAGGGACCAACCGGGGAGCTGTTTTTT,CASSSPGQGPTGELFF
TRBJ2-7,.,.,TRBV11-3,TGTGCCAGCAGCCACCGGGGAAAGTCGTACGAGCAGTACTTC,CASSHRGKSYEQYF
TRBJ1-2,.,.,TRBV4-1,TGCGCCAGCAGCCAAGAGATATTTTTAGGGATCTATGGCTACACCTTC,CASSQEIFLGIYGYTF
TRBJ2-1,.,.,TRBV5-6,TGTGCCAGCAGCTTTTCTACAGGCCCTAAAAATGAGCAGTTCTTC,CASSFSTGPKNEQFF
TRBJ1-2,.,.,TRBV6-5,TGTGCCAGCAGTTACCCCCCAGACTACACCTTC,CASSYPPDYTF
TRBJ2-5,TRBD2,.,TRBV27,TGTGCCAGCAGTTGGGGCGGGAGGGTAGAGACCCAGTACTTC,CASSWGGRVETQYF
TRBJ2-7,TRBD2,.,TRBV9,TGTGCCAGCAGCGTCGAGCGGGGGGACGAGCAGTACTTC,CASSVERGDEQYF
TRBJ1-5,.,.,TRBV4-1,TGCGCCAGCAGCCAAAGCCGTCAGTCTAGCAATCAGCCCCAGCATTTT,CASSQSRQSSNQPQHF
TRBJ1-5,.,.,TRBV6-1,TGTGCCAGCAGTGAGAAGACAGTAAATCAGCCCCAGCATTTT,CASSEKTVNQPQHF
TRBJ2-1,.,.,TRBV30,TGTGCCTGGAAGTCAGGACATGAGGCACATGAGCAGTTCTTC,CAWKSGHEAHEQFF
TRBJ2-5,TRBD1,.,TRBV28,TGTGCCAGCAGACCGCAGGGGGCAGAGACCCAGTACTTC,CASRPQGAETQYF
TRBJ2-7,.,few,TRBV7-2,TGTGCCAGCAGCCCCGACTTCTACGAGCAGTACTTC,CASSPDFYEQYF
TRBJ1-4,TRBD1,.,TRBV13,TGTGCCAGCAGCCCGCTGGGGACAGGGGATGAAAAACTGTTTTTT,CASSPLGTGDEKLFF
TRBJ2-1,TRBD2,once,TRBV9,TGTGCCAGCAGCGTCGTTACTAGCGGGTATACAAATGAGCAGTTCTTC,CASSVVTSGYTNEQFF
TRBJ1-2,.,.,TRBV6-1,TGTGCCAGCATCGGACCAACGAATGGCTACACCTTC,CASIGPTNGYTF
TRBJ2-2,.,.,TRBV25-1,TGTGCCAGCAGTGAAGCACAGGTCGGGGAGCTGTTTTTT,CASSEAQVGELFF
TRBJ1-2,.,.,TRBV7-2,TGTGCCAGCAAGCTTAGTAGGTCGGGGGGCGTCTATGGCTACACCTTC,CASKLSRSGGVYGYTF
TRBJ2-7,.,.,TRBV4-2,TGTGCCAGCAGCCAATCGACAGCGCACTACGAGCAGTACTTC,CASSQSTAHYEQYF
TRBJ2-2,TRBD1,.,TRBV4-1,TGCGCCAGCAGCCCCGGGGACAGGGGGCTCCGGGAGCTGTTTTTT,CASSPGDRGLRELFF
TRBJ1-5,TRBD1,.,TRBV27,TGTGCCAGCAGTTTATTTGCGGGTTGGACAGGGAATCAGCCCCAGCATTTT,CASSLFAGWTGNQPQHF
TRBJ2-1,.,.,TRBV5-1,TGCGCCAGCACCTACCGCAATGAGCAGTTCTTC,CASTYRNEQFF
TRBJ2-2,.,.,TRBV4-1,TGCGCCAGCAGGGTGCGGGGCTTGAACACCGGGGAGCTGTTTTTT,CASRVRGLNTGELFF
TRBJ1-2,.,.,TRBV4-1,TGCGCCAGCAGCCCCGGACAGCGGACTAACTATGGCTACACCTTC,CASSPGQRTNYGYTF
TRBJ1-5,.,.,TRBV19,TGTGCCAGTAGTATATTTGGGTATAATCAGCCCCAGCATTTT,CASSIFGYNQPQHF
TRBJ1-5,.,few,TRBV6-5,TGTGCCAGCATTCCCCTTTATTCCAGCAATCAGCCCCAGCATTTT,CASIPLYSSNQPQHF
TRBJ1-1,.,.,TRBV28,TGTGCCAGCAGTTTCGGGAGGGCCGCTGAAGCTTTCTTT,CASSFGRAAEAFF
TRBJ2-2,TRBD1,.,TRBV7-3,TGTGCCAGCAGCTTATGGGACAGGGGTCCCGGGGAGCTGTTTTTT,CASSLWDRGPGELFF
TRBJ2-2,.,.,TRBV11-2,TGTGCCAGCAGACCACTCAGCGGCGCGACGACCGGGGAGCTGTTTTTT,CASRPLSGATTGELFF
TRBJ1-4,TRBD1,.,TRBV5-1,TGCGCCAGCAGCCCAGGAGGGACAGGATTGGGGGAAAAACTGTTTTTT,CASSPGGTGLGEKLFF
TRBJ2-7,.,.,TRBV6-6,TGTGCCAGCAGACTCGGTCCGTCCTACGAGCAGTACTTC,CASRLGPSYEQYF
TRBJ2-1,.,.,TRBV13,TGTGCCAGCAGTTCTACCGGCTCCTACAATGAGCAGTTCTTC,CASSSTGSYNEQFF
TRBJ2-7,.,.,TRBV11-1,TGTGCCAGCAGCTTAGAATCAGAATACGAGCAGTACTTC,CASSLESEYEQYF